A selection of T cell receptor beta chains follows, all from one sample in a study of cytomegalovirus exposure and HLA in healthy donors. TCRdb keeps only in-frame clones here, not all; method: immunoSEQ multiplex PCR. The sample holds over 60,000 clones, approximately 70% seen once. The sequenced sample consisted of PBMCs. The receptor source for this set is a male donor in good health and CMV-seropositive. The CDR3 runs from the conserved cysteine through the conserved F or W.

cdr3_aa v_call
CASSLPGLVDNEQFF TRBV19
CASSLSLSAGGAYEQYF TRBV5-1
CASSLGASGGREQYF TRBV5-1
CAWWTDTGNTIYF TRBV30
CAWSLIDLYSYTDTQYF TRBV30
CAISESLGSNQPQHF TRBV10-3
CASRDSDGTF TRBV2
CASSPQRQGPNYGYTF TRBV11-2
CASSYPTGSNTEAFF TRBV28
CASRPRLVAWYEQYF TRBV6-5
CASSYSSVRTEAFF TRBV6-5
CASTAGPDNSPLHF TRBV6-5
CASSLSGALPPQHF TRBV6-6
CAISDSSYNEQFF TRBV10-3
CASSLGQGVGYEQYF TRBV7-9
CASRGTSGFTYEQYF TRBV2
CASIRLPHNYGYTF TRBV7-2
CASSLFRGTYEQYF TRBV6-5
CASSNQGGYTGELFF TRBV5-6
CASSQGGRQGDYEQYF TRBV14
CASSLVQGPYQPQHF TRBV5-5
CASACGTELNQPQHF TRBV10-1
CASSGNSGRETQYF TRBV2
CAWRSAGLNTEAFF TRBV30
CASSEGGLPNYGYTF TRBV6-1
CASSLARQSKIGELFF TRBV5-5
CASSPAGGISYEQYF TRBV18